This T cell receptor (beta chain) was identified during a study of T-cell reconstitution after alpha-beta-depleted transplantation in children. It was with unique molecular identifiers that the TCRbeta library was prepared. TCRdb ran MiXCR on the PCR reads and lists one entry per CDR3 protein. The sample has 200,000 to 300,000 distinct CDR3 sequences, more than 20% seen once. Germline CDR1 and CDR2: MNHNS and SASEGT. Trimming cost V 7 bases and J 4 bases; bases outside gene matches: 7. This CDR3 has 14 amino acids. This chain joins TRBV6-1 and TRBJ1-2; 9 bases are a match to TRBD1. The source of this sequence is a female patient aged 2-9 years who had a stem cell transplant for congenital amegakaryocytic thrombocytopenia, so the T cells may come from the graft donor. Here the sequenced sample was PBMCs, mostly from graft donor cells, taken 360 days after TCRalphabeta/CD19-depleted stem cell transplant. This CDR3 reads CASTTGTGIYGYTF. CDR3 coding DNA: TGTGCCAGCACTACCGGGACAGGGATCTATGGCTACACCTTC.